A single sample gave rise to the 23 T cell receptor beta chains below, sequenced in a study of T cell clones after liver transplantation. The protocol was immunoSEQ multiplex PCR, while the TCRdb copy is restricted to in-frame clones and leaves out a portion. This sample carries some 110,000 clones, roughly 80% of them seen once, and the ten largest clones take 0.85% to 1%. The material sequenced was CD4+ T cells from blood, taken before liver transplant. The receptors come from a human donor who received a liver transplant.

V gene TRBV7-9 combines with J gene TRBJ1-4, with 8 bases aligning to TRBD1. Germline CDR1 SEHNR, CDR2 FQNEAQ (reference sequence). The CDR3 is made up of 16 amino acids. V shed 4 bases and J 8 bases; nucleotides not matched to a gene: 12. CDR3 sequence: CASSSPLTGEREKLFF. The CDR3 DNA reads TGTGCCAGCAGCTCACCGTTGACAGGGGAGCGCGAAAAACTGTTTTTT.

This rearrangement joins TRBV11-2 to TRBJ1-1, with TRBD1 as a possible D gene (6 bases). The CDR3 consists of 15 residues. Germline-derived CDR1 and CDR2 are SGHAT and FQNNGV. Trimming removed 0 bases at V and 0 bases at J, with 8 bases between. The chain's CDR3 is CASSLETGLNTEAFF. CDR3 nucleotide sequence: TGTGCCAGCAGCTTAGAGACAGGACTGAACACTGAAGCTTTCTTT.

The rearrangement joins TRBV11-2 to TRBJ1-6, with 10 bases matching TRBD1. The CDR3 is 17 residues long. The germline V gene encodes CDR1 SGHAT and CDR2 FQNNGV. V lost 5 bases, J lost 6 bases, and 10 bases stayed unmatched. CDR3 sequence (DNA): TGTGCCAGCAGCCGCTTGACAGGGGGCCTCGGTAATTCACCCCTCCACTTT. Its protein product is CASSRLTGGLGNSPLHF.

The J gene is TRBJ1-4, the V gene TRBV19, with D unresolved. The germline V and J ends were trimmed by 10 bases and 7 bases, with 16 bases remaining between them. The CDR3 runs to 13 residues. Germline values: CDR1 LNHDA, CDR2 SQIVND (reference sequence). CDR3 sequence (DNA): TGTGCCACAAACCCAGGAGCAGGTGAAAAACTGTTTTTT. This encodes CATNPGAGEKLFF.

J is TRBJ2-1 and V is TRBV4-2; TRBD2 aligns across 11 bases. The CDR3 has 16 amino acids. Germline CDR1 and CDR2: LGHNA and YNFKEQ. J lost 4 bases, V lost 0 bases, and 2 bases had no gene match. The CDR3 nucleotides are TGTGCCAGCAGCCAAGAACTAGCGGGGGCATACAATGAGCAGTTCTTC. This encodes CASSQELAGAYNEQFF.

The chain uses TRBV28 and TRBJ2-7; D may be TRBD2 (6 bases). The germline V and J ends were trimmed by 2 bases and 4 bases, with 12 bases remaining between them. The germline V gene has CDR1 MDHEN and CDR2 SYDVKM. This CDR3 is 14 amino acids long. CDR3 loop: CASSLGGTEYEQYF. CDR3 DNA sequence: TGTGCCAGCAGTTTAGGAGGGACCGAGTACGAGCAGTACTTC.

This rearrangement joins TRBV7-6 to TRBJ2-7; 8 nucleotides line up with TRBD1. This CDR3 region has 17 residues. From germline, CDR1 is SGHVS and CDR2 FNYEAQ. The trim removed 5 bases at V and 0 bases at J, leaving 12 bases unmatched. Here the CDR3 reads CASSQGVGQGSSYEQYF. CDR3 in DNA: TGTGCCAGCAGCCAGGGGGTCGGACAGGGTAGCTCCTACGAGCAGTACTTC.

V is TRBV7-2 and J is TRBJ2-2, with D perhaps assigned TRBD1 or TRBD2 (5 bases each). This CDR3 has 14 amino acids. Trimming shortened V by 5 bases and J by 6 bases, and 13 bases separated the two germline ends. Germline loops: CDR1 SGHTA, CDR2 FQGNSA. CDR3 sequence (DNA): TGTGCCAGCAGCCTCGACGTGGGGGCCGGGGAGCTGTTTTTT. Encoded protein: CASSLDVGAGELFF.

This clone was seen a handful of times. V usage is TRBV2 and J usage is TRBJ1-6; D is perhaps TRBD1 (5 bases). This CDR3 spans 14 amino acids. Trimming took 7 bases from V and 0 from J, leaving 7 bases between them. Germline values: CDR1 SNHLY, CDR2 FYNNEI. The CDR3 DNA is TGTGCCAGCACAGGGAGCTCCTATAATTCACCCCTCCACTTT. Residues: CASTGSSYNSPLHF. The whole variable domain, remainder taken from reference TRBV2 and TRBJ1-6, is EPEVTQTPSHQVTQMGQEVILRCVPISNHLYFYWYRQILGQKVEFLVSFYNNEISEKSEIFDDQFSVERPDGSNFTLKIRSTKLEDSAMYFCASTGSSYNSPLHFGNGTRLTVT.

V is TRBV7-6 and J is TRBJ2-5, with D uncertain. The germline gives CDR1 SGHVS, CDR2 FNYEAQ. This CDR3 is built from 14 residues. Trimming removed 6 bases from V and 3 bases from J, with 14 bases in between. This CDR3 is CASSNSPREETQYF. As DNA, the CDR3 is TGTGCCAGCAGTAATAGTCCAAGGGAAGAGACCCAGTACTTC.

The genes are TRBV6-1 and TRBJ2-4; 7 bases match TRBD2. This CDR3 region has 15 residues. Germline V gene lookup returns CDR1 MNHNS and CDR2 SASEGT. J gave up 2 bases and V 2 bases, and 3 bases lay outside the gene matches. DNA of the CDR3: TGTGCCAGCAGTGAACTCGGGGGGTCCAAAAACATTCAGTACTTC. Protein: CASSELGGSKNIQYF.

The chain links TRBV10-3 to TRBJ1-5, with a tentative D call TRBD1 (5 bases). Trimming stripped 4 bases from V and 7 bases from J, with 14 bases between. The CDR3 runs to 14 residues. Germline V gene lookup returns CDR1 ENHRY and CDR2 SYGVKD. The CDR3: CAISVGREGQPQHF. The CDR3 nucleotides read TGTGCCATCAGTGTCGGCAGGGAAGGACAGCCCCAGCATTTT.

The V gene is TRBV7-9, the J gene TRBJ2-7, with 9 bases lining up with TRBD2. This CDR3 has 15 amino acids. CDR1 and CDR2 (germline): SEHNR, FQNEAQ (reference sequence). Trimming cost V 4 bases and J 5 bases; bases outside gene matches: 9. This CDR3 reads CASSSSGTSRHEQYF. DNA of the CDR3: TGTGCCAGCAGCTCCTCCGGGACTAGCCGCCACGAGCAGTACTTC.

The chain carries TRBV29-1 and TRBJ2-7; tentatively, D is TRBD2 (6 bases). CDR1 is SQVTM, CDR2 ANQGSEA, per germline. The length of the CDR3 is 13 residues. The germline V and J ends were trimmed by 6 bases and 0 bases, with 12 bases remaining between them. The CDR3: CSVPGASSYEQYF. CDR3 DNA: TGCAGCGTACCGGGAGCGAGCTCCTACGAGCAGTACTTC.

The rearrangement links TRBV29-1 to TRBJ1-2, with D perhaps TRBD1 (5 bases). The CDR3 covers 12 residues. Germline V gene data show CDR1 as SQVTM and CDR2 as ANQGSEA. V dropped 7 bases and J dropped 1 base, with 10 bases sitting between them. CDR3 bases: TGCAGCGCACGTGACAGTAACTATGGCTACACCTTC. Protein sequence: CSARDSNYGYTF.

The chain carries TRBV2 and TRBJ1-1, with a possible D match to TRBD1 (5 bases). The germline V gene encodes CDR1 SNHLY and CDR2 FYNNEI. Trimming pared 7 bases from V and 1 base from J, leaving 10 bases between. The CDR3 has 13 amino acids. As DNA, the CDR3 is TGTGCCAGCAAGTCAGGGACGAACACTGAAGCTTTCTTT. Protein product: CASKSGTNTEAFF.

By its share, this clone is medium-sized (0.01 to 0.1%). This rearrangement joins TRBV2 to TRBJ2-7, with TRBD1 as a possible D gene (5 bases). The CDR3 is 12 amino acids. Germline CDR1 is SNHLY and CDR2 is FYNNEI. Trimming stripped 8 bases from V and 4 bases from J, with 12 bases between. DNA for the CDR3: TGTGCCAGCCGCCAGGGTGATTACGAGCAGTACTTC. Protein sequence: CASRQGDYEQYF.

With respect to this clone: At one of its ends the junction is not consistent with the germline gene, which may arise from a read error. This chain connects TRBV6-6 to TRBJ1-2; D unclear. Germline V gene sequence: CDR1 MNHNY, CDR2 SVGAGI (reference sequence). The CDR3 has 12 amino acids. The CDR3, as DNA: TGTGCCAGCAGTGACTCGAGCTATGGCTACACCTTC. It is translated as CASSDSSYGYTF.

CDR3 sequence (DNA): TGTGCCAGCAGGCGACAGAATACCAACTATGGCTACACCTTC. It yields the protein CASRRQNTNYGYTF. The chain joins TRBV13 to TRBJ1-2, with D possibly TRBD1 on 5 matching bases. Trimming cost V 6 bases and J 2 bases, with 13 bases left between them. Germline values: CDR1 PRHDT, CDR2 FYEKMQ (reference sequence). The CDR3 covers 14 residues.

The rearrangement joins TRBV9 to TRBJ2-1; 7 nucleotides align to TRBD1. CDR3 length equals 17 residues. Trimming took 0 bases from V and 5 from J; bases not matched to a gene: 11. Germline V gene sequence: CDR1 SGDLS, CDR2 YYNGEE. CDR3 sequence (DNA): TGTGCCAGCAGCGTAGAACTTAGACAGGGCTACCACAATGAGCAGTTCTTC. Protein sequence: CASSVELRQGYHNEQFF.

The chain couples TRBV19 to TRBJ2-1; 11 nucleotides align to TRBD2. In germline, CDR1 is LNHDA, CDR2 SQIVND (reference sequence). The CDR3 is 15 amino acids. V shed 7 bases, J shed 3 bases, and the junction held 5 bases outside the gene matches. The CDR3 DNA is TGTGCCAGTACCGGAGGGACTAGCGGCTACAATGAGCAGTTCTTC. It yields the protein CASTGGTSGYNEQFF. The full variable domain, rest sourced from reference TRBV19 and TRBJ2-1, is DGGITQSPKYLFRKEGQNVTLSCEQNLNHDAMYWYRQDPGQGLRLIYYSQIVNDFQKGDIAEGYSVSREKKESFPLTVTSAQKNPTAFYLCASTGGTSGYNEQFFGPGTRLTVL.

The gene calls are TRBV7-3 and TRBJ1-1; no clear D. Deletions cut 5 bases from V and 0 bases from J, with 13 bases between. The CDR3 sequence is 15 residues long. Germline V CDR1 and CDR2: SGHTA, FQGTGA. CDR3 in amino acids: CASSVSGSMNTEAFF. CDR3 in DNA: TGTGCCAGCAGCGTATCCGGTTCTATGAACACTGAAGCTTTCTTT.

The V gene is TRBV2, the J gene TRBJ1-1; D remains ambiguous. Deletions cut 4 bases from V and 0 bases from J, with 6 bases between. This CDR3 is built from 13 residues. In germline, CDR1 is SNHLY, CDR2 FYNNEI. The CDR3 DNA reads as TGTGCCAGCAGTGGCTCTATGAACACTGAAGCTTTCTTT. Amino acids: CASSGSMNTEAFF.